The rows below give T cell receptor beta chains drawn from one sample of a study of cytomegalovirus exposure and HLA in healthy donors. Only in-frame clones appear in the TCRdb table, and some are missing; sequencing was by immunoSEQ multiplex PCR. The sample contains roughly 150,000 clones, roughly 90% of which appear only once. The sequencing sample was made of PBMCs. These receptors were taken from a woman under 30 in good health and CMV-seropositive. Each CDR3 is given without its conserved first and last residue.

V gene	J gene	CDR3 protein
TRBV5-1	TRBJ2-1	ASSLALAGTLSYNEQF
TRBV28	TRBJ2-4	ASSRPGGPGNIQY
TRBV27	TRBJ2-7	ASSSPGQDYEQY
TRBV6-5	TRBJ1-2	ASSYSNRGGYGYT
TRBV7-2	TRBJ1-1	ASSSGFTEAF
TRBV4-3	TRBJ2-7	ASSQARGREQY
TRBV28	TRBJ2-1	ASAGGKGVEQF
TRBV5-1	TRBJ2-2	ASTRGGANTGELF
TRBV5-4	TRBJ1-3	ASMDIRGGPLSGNTIY
TRBV9	TRBJ2-2	ASSVQVSANTGELF
TRBV11-3	TRBJ2-7	ASSLDSGEQY
TRBV7-9	TRBJ2-1	AGLQGAQYNEQF
TRBV11-2	TRBJ2-5	ASSFRGSQETQY
TRBV9	TRBJ2-2	ASSVGSGGTGELF
TRBV7-2	TRBJ1-2	ASSQGKANHYGYT
TRBV2	TRBJ1-4	ASSEGGRREKLF
TRBV29-1	TRBJ1-1	SATYAWNTEAF
TRBV6-1	TRBJ2-3	ASSFQRERSDTQY
TRBV5-1	TRBJ2-1	ASSLGQTSYNEQF
TRBV28	TRBJ1-3	ASSLGGGSGNTIY
TRBV4-1	TRBJ2-7	ASSQGRSSYEQY
TRBV7-2	TRBJ2-7	ASSSTSPYEQY
TRBV7-9	TRBJ2-7	ASSLTVPYEQY
TRBV4-3	TRBJ2-2	ASSPSSAGTGELF
TRBV10-3	TRBJ2-7	AARLADSYEQY
TRBV5-1	TRBJ2-1	ASSLEASGYNEQF
TRBV10-3	TRBJ1-3	AIRDNSGNTIY
TRBV14	TRBJ2-5	ASSQDLRRETQY
TRBV5-6	TRBJ2-2	ASSPDRGGGGELF
TRBV7-3	TRBJ2-7	ASSLGGTSGLGEQY
TRBV6-1	TRBJ2-7	ASSETTLAKSSYEQY
TRBV15	TRBJ1-4	ATSYQAGELEKLF
TRBV7-3	TRBJ2-3	ASSSGLPPQY
TRBV11-2	TRBJ1-1	ASSRQGGNTEAF
TRBV5-6	TRBJ2-3	ASSLDSRTDTQY
TRBV30	TRBJ1-4	AWGTEKLF
TRBV29-1	TRBJ2-2	SVGEVGTGFTGELF
TRBV11-3	TRBJ2-3	ASSPGLAGSGRDTQY
TRBV7-3	TRBJ2-7	ASSPNGAGGEQY
TRBV6-4	TRBJ1-2	ASSDGLMTSYT
TRBV28	TRBJ2-1	ASTMGLENEQF
TRBV27	TRBJ1-3	ASSLSSAGAGNTIY
TRBV7-9	TRBJ1-1	ASSLQGMNTEAF
TRBV7-3	TRBJ2-5	ASSTQGLAGVETQY
TRBV30	TRBJ1-1	AWRRQGNTEAF
TRBV10-2	TRBJ2-4	ASSDLGIQY
TRBV6-6	TRBJ2-7	ASSLAGGGEQY
TRBV6-4	TRBJ2-3	ASSPAGGTDTQY
TRBV10-3	TRBJ2-7	AITTGTSGSRSYEQY
TRBV30	TRBJ2-7	AWSGSPFLYEQY
TRBV7-3	TRBJ2-1	ASSPGTSGEQF
TRBV9	TRBJ1-1	ASSALDRPGTEAF
TRBV28	TRBJ2-7	ASSSPRGSYEQY